This entry is about one TCR beta chain. The data belong to a study of blood T cell repertoires in COVID-19. Study-wide background: From the United States, Italy and Spain came samples of acute and convalescent COVID-19. PBMCs, B-cell-depleted T cells, or T cells provided the cDNA or gDNA that made up the material.

Per the original methods: Using reference gene primer amplification, nucleated cell counts were estimated. Assay used: immunoSEQ multiplex PCR; TCRdb lists only in-frame clones, some missing. V and J calls and clone size are given by that table; D and trimming were obtained from the DNA. The table includes fewer than 40,000 clones, 70% to 80% detected once. The sequenced sample consisted of peripheral blood. The sequence derives from a man in his 70s with acute or convalescent COVID-19.

The CDR3 protein is CASSLLAVSYEQYF. In nucleotides, the CDR3 is TGTGCCAGCAGCCTACTAGCGGTATCCTACGAGCAGTACTTC. V gene TRBV7-2 combines with J gene TRBJ2-7; 8 nucleotides align to TRBD2. The CDR3 extends over 14 amino acids. V was pared by 5 bases and J by 1 base, with 4 bases of the junction left unmatched. Germline V gene lookup returns CDR1 SGHTA and CDR2 FQGNSA.